This T cell receptor (beta chain) was observed in a study of CD8+ T cells in alopecia areata (dated by TCRdb to between 2017 and 2018). As for the study more broadly: The treated patients, all with moderate-to-severe alopecia areata, were enrolled in an open-label pilot trial of oral tofacitinib given at 5 to 10 mg twice daily. High-throughput TCRbeta sequencing was used to examine T cell clonal expansion in alopecia areata in both the C3H/HeJ mouse model and human patients. Scalp clonality was compared across normal scalp (n=4), patchy alopecia areata scalp (n=8), and alopecia totalis/universalis scalp (n=8). In treated patients, disease severity was measured using the SALT score, which gives the percentage of scalp surface area affected. TCRbeta CDR3 regions were amplified by immunoSEQ multiplex PCR with 35 Vbeta forward and 13 Jbeta reverse primers. Human TCRbeta sequencing covered scalp tissue and sorted CD4+ and CD8+ peripheral blood T cells from patchy and totalis/universalis alopecia areata patients and healthy controls. RNA was obtained with the PAXgene miRNA kit for fixed scalp, the miRNeasy kit for PBMCs, and the RNeasy kit for mouse skin. Tofacitinib-treated patients had biopsies at baseline and at 4 and 24 weeks of treatment, with a later scalp biopsy in several patients. Patients received tofacitinib for 6 to 18 months and were then followed off drug for 6 months to check for delayed response and recurrence.

Study-wide findings and limitations: Compared with mice, TCR sequences shared between patients were less clear, possibly partly because of HLA diversity across the patient population. Many expanded lesional clones persisted in scalp and blood during tofacitinib treatment, which may partly explain relapse after stopping treatment. Compared with normal scalp, lesional scalp had higher clonality and more expanded CD8+ clones, particularly in alopecia totalis/universalis, a pattern that suggests antigenic drive. Unlike mouse skin, where gammadelta T cells dominate, normal human skin contains resident alphabeta T cells that get sequenced too, which complicates analysis of the scalp TCR repertoire. Because the treated cohort was small and had just a single nonresponder, larger studies are needed to establish links between baseline CD8+ expansion and response. Tofacitinib significantly decreased scalp clonality and the number of expanded CD8+ clones among the top 100 scalp clones.

The library relied on the immunoSEQ multiplex PCR assay. RNA was extracted from all samples and reverse transcribed into cDNA as template for TCR sequencing. First-strand cDNA was synthesized using SuperScript III with a 2:1 mix of oligo-dT and random hexamers. A synthetic immune receptor repertoire was used to measure amplification bias, and any remaining bias was corrected computationally. Processing in the source paper ran as follows. Raw reads were preprocessed to remove errors, and CDR3 was defined by IMGT conventions from the conserved cysteine to phenylalanine. Clonality was computed by normalizing Shannon entropy by log2 of the number of productive unique TCRs and subtracting the result from 1. Whether scalp clones were CD4 or CD8 was inferred by matching scalp TCRbeta sequences against CD4 and CD8 repertoires sorted from blood. The immuneACCESS repertoire file appears here via TCRdb, limited to in-frame rearrangements. These files lack a portion of the clones; in checked studies, under half of the deficit traces to unresolved V genes, and the cause of the others is not known. That table furnishes V, J and clone size, whereas the DNA furnished D and trimming. Within this sample are about 200,000 clones, with approximately 38% of them counted one time only. The ten largest clones represent more than 0.4% of the sample.

About this clone itself: Its antigen is still unknown. The junction differs from germline at one of its ends, possibly a read error.

The treatment or condition label here, explained by the study, means: oral pan-JAK inhibitor, 5-10 mg twice daily. From alopecia areata patients, peripheral blood was collected along with lesional scalp punch biopsies. After PBMCs were isolated by density centrifugation and stained for CD3, CD4 and CD8, a FACSAria was used to sort CD4+ and CD8+ T cells. The CDR3, from cysteine to phenylalanine, totals 16 residues. Only the CDR3 DNA stays, 48 bases, in frame from base 1. Looking up the germline V gene (reference sequence) yields CDR1 PRHDT and CDR2 FYEKMQ. The starting material was CD4+ T cells sorted from blood, obtained around week 30, from a patient treated with tofacitinib. This receptor was taken from a human donor with alopecia areata. This sequence uses TRBV13 and TRBJ2-3, with 9 bases in between that match TRBD2. CDR3 protein: CASSPTAGGNTDTQYF. The base sequence is TGCGCCAGCAGCCCCACAGCGGGAGGTAACACAGATACGCAGTATTTT.